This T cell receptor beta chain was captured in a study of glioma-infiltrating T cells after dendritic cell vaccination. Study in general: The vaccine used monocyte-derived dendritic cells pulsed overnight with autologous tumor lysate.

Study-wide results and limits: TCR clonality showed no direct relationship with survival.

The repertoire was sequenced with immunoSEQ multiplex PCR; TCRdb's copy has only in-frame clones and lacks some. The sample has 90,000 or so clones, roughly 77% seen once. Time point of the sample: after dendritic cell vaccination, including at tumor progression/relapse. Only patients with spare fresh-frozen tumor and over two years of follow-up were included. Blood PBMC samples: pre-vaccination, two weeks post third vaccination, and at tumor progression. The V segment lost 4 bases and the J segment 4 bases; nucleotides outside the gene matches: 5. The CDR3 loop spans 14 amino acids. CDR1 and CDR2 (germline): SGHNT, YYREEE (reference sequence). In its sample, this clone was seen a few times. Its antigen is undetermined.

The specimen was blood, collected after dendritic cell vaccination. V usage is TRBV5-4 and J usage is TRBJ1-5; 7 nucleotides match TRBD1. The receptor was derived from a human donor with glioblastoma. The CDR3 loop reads CASSNRDRNQPQHF. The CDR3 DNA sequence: TGTGCCAGCAGCAACCGGGACAGAAATCAGCCCCAGCATTTT.